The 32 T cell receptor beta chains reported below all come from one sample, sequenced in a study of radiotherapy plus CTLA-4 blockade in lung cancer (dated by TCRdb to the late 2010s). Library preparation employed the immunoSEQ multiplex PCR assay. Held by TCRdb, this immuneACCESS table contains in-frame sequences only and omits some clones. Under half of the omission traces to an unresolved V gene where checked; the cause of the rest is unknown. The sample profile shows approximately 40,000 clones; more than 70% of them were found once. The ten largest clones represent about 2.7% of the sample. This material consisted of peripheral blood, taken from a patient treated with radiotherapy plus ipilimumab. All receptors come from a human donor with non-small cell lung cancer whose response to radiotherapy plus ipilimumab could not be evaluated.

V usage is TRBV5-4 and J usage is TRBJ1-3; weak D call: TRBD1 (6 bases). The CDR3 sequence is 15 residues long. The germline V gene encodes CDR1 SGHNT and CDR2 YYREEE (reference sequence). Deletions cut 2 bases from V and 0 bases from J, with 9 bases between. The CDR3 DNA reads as TGTGCCAGCAGCTTAGACAGGAACTCTGGAAACACCATATATTTT. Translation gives CASSLDRNSGNTIYF.

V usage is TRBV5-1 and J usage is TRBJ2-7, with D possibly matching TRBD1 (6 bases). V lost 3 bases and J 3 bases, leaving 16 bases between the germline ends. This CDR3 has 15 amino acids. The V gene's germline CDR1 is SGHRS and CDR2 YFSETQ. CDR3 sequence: CASSSMTGADYEQYF. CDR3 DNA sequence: TGCGCCAGCAGCTCCATGACAGGCGCGGACTACGAGCAGTACTTC.

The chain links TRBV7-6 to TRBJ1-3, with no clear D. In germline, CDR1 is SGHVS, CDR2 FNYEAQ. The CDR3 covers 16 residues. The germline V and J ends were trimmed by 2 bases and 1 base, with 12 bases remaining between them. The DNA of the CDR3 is TGTGCCAGCAGCTTAACCTCAGGTTCATCTGGAAACACCATATATTTT. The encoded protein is CASSLTSGSSGNTIYF.

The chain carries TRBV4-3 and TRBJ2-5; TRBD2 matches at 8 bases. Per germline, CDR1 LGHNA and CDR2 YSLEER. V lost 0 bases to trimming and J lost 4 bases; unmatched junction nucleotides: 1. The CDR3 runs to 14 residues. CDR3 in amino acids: CASSQDTSGETQYF. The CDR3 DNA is TGCGCCAGCAGCCAAGACACTAGCGGAGAGACCCAGTACTTC.

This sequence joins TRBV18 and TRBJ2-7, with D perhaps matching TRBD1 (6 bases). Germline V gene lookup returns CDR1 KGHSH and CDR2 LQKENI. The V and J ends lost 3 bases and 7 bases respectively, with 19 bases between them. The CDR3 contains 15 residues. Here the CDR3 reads CASSPQTGLWGEQYF. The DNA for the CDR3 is TGTGCCAGCTCACCGCAAACAGGGCTGTGGGGGGAGCAGTACTTC.

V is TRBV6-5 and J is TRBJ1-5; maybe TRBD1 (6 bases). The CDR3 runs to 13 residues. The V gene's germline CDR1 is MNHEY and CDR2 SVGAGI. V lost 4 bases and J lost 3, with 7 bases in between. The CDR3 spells CASSSGVNQPQHF. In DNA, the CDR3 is TGTGCCAGCAGTTCAGGGGTCAATCAGCCCCAGCATTTT.

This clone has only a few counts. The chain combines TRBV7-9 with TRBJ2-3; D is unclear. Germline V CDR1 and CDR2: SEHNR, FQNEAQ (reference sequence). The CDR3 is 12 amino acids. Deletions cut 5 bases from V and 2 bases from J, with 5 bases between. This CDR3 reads CASSPTTDTQYF. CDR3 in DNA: TGTGCCAGCAGCCCTACCACAGATACGCAGTATTTT.

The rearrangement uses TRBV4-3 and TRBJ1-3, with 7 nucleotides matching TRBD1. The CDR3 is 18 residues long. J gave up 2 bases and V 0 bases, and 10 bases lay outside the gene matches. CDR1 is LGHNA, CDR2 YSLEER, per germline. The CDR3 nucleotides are TGCGCCAGCAGCCAAGATCCGTGGAGGGGGACAGCTGGAAACACCATATATTTT. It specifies CASSQDPWRGTAGNTIYF.

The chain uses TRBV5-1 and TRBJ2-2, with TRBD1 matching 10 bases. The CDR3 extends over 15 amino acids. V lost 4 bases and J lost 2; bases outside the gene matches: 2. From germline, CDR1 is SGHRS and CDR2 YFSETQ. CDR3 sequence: CASSPTGGNTGELFF. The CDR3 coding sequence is TGCGCCAGCAGCCCGACAGGGGGCAACACCGGGGAGCTGTTTTTT.

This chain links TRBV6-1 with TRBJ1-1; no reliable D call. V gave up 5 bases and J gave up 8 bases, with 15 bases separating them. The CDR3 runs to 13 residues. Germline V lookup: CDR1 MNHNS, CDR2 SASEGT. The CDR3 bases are TGTGCCAGCAGTAGAGGGTGGGCGCACGAAGCTTTCTTT. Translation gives CASSRGWAHEAFF.

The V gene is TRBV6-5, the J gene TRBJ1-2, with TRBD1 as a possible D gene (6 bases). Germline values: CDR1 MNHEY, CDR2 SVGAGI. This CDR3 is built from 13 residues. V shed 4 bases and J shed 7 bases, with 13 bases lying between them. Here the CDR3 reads CASSSGQRFGYTF. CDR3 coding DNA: TGTGCCAGCAGTTCCGGACAGCGATTTGGCTACACCTTC.

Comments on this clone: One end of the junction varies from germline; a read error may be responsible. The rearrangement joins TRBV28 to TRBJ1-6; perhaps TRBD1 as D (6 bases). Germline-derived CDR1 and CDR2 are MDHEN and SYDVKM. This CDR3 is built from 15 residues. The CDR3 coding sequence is TGTGCCAGCAGTTTCCAAGACAGGCCTAATTCACCCCCCCACTTT. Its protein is CASSFQDRPNSPPHF.

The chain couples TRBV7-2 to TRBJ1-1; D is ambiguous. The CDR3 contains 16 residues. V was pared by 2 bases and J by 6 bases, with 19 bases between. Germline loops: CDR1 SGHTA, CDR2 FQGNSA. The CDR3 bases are TGTGCCAGCAGCTTAACCCGGGTCCTATCTAACCCTGAAGCTTTCTTT. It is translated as CASSLTRVLSNPEAFF. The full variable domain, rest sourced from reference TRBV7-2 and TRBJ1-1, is GAGVSQSPSNKVTEKGKDVELRCDPISGHTALYWYRQSLGQGLEFLIYFQGNSAPDKSGLPSDRFSAERTGGSVSTLTIQRTQQEDSAVYLCASSLTRVLSNPEAFFGQGTRLTVV.

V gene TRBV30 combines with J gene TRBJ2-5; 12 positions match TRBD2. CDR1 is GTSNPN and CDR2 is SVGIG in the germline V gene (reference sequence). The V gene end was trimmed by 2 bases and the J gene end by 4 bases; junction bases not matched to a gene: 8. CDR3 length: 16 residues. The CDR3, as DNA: TGTGCCTGGAGTCCCTTACTAGCGGGAGGACGAGAGACCCAGTACTTC. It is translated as CAWSPLLAGGRETQYF.

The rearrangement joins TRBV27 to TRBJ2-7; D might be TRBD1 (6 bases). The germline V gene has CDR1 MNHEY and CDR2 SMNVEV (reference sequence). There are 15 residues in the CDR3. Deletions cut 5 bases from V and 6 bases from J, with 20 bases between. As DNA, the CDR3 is TGTGCCAGCAGTCCCCGACAGGCGACTACCTTCGAGCAGTACTTC. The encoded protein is CASSPRQATTFEQYF.

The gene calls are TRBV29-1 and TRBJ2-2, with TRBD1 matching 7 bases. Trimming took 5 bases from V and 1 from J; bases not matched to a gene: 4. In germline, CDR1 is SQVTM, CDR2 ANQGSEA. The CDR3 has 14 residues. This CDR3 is CSVLDRVNTGELFF. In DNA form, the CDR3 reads TGCAGCGTTTTAGACAGGGTGAACACCGGGGAGCTGTTTTTT.

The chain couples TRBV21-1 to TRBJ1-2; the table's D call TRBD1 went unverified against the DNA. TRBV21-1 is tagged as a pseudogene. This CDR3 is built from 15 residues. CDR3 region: CASSKGFGQGVLYTF. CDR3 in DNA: TGTGCCAGCAGCAAAGGATTCGGACAGGGGGTCCTCTACACCTTC.

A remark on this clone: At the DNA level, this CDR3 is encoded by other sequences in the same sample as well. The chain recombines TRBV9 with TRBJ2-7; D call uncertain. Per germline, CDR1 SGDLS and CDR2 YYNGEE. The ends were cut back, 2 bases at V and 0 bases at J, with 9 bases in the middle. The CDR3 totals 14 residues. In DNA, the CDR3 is TGTGCCAGCAGCGTTGCCTCTAGCTCCTACGAGCAGTACTTC. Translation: CASSVASSSYEQYF.

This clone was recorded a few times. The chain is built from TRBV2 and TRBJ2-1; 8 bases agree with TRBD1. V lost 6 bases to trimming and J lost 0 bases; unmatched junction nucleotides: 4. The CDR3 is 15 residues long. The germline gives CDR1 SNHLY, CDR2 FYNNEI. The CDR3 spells CASRTGVFSYNEQFF. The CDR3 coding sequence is TGTGCCAGCAGGACAGGGGTCTTCTCCTACAATGAGCAGTTCTTC.

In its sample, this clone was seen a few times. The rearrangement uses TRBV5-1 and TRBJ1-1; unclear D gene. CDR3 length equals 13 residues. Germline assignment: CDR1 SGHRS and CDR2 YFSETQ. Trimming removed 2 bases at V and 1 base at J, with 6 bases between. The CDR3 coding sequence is TGCGCCAGCAGCTTAACTACGAACACTGAAGCTTTCTTT. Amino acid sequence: CASSLTTNTEAFF.

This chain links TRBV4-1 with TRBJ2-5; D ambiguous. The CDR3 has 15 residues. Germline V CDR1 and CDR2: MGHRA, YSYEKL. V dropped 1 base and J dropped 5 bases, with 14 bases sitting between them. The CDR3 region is CASSQVQQSWETQYF. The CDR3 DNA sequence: TGCGCCAGCAGCCAAGTACAACAAAGTTGGGAGACCCAGTACTTC.

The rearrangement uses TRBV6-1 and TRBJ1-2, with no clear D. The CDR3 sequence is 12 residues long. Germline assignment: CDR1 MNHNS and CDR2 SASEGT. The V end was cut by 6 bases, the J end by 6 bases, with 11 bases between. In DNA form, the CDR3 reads TGTGCCAGCAGGATTACTACCAATGGCTACACCTTC. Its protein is CASRITTNGYTF.

The CDR3 loop is CASSYSQGAGETQYF. Written as DNA, the CDR3 is TGTGCCAGCAGTTACTCGCAGGGGGCGGGGGAGACCCAGTACTTC. This sequence joins TRBV6-5 and TRBJ2-5, with TRBD1 identical over 8 bases. Germline CDR1 and CDR2: MNHEY and SVGAGI. The CDR3 contains 15 residues. J lost 5 bases, V lost 0 bases, and 5 bases had no gene match.

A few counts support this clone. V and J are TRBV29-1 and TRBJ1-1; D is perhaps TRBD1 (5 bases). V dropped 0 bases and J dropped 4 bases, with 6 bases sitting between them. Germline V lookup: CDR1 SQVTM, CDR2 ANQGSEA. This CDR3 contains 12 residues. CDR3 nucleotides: TGCAGCGTTGAAGACGGGGGCACTGAAGCTTTCTTT. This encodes CSVEDGGTEAFF.

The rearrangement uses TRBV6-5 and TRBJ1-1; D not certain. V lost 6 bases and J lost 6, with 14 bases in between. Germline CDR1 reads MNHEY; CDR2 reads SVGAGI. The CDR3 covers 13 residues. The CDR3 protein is CASRRGVRSEAFF. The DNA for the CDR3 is TGTGCCAGCAGGCGCGGGGTACGGTCTGAAGCTTTCTTT.

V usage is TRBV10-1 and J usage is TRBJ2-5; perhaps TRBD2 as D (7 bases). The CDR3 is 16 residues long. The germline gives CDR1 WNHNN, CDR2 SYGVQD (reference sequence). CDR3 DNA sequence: TGCGCTAATCGGGGGGCGCAGGGCGGGGACCAAGAGACCCAGTACTTC. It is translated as CANRGAQGGDQETQYF.

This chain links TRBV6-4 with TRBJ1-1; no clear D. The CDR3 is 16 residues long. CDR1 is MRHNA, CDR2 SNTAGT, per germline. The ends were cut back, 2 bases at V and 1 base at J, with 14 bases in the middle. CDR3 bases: TGTGCCAGCAGTGACCTTAATGTTCCACAGAACACTGAAGCTTTCTTT. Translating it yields CASSDLNVPQNTEAFF.

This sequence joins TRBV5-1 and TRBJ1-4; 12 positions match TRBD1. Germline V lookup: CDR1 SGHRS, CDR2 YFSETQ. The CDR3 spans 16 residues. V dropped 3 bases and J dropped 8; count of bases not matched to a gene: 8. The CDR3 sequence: CASSSGTGGASEKLFF. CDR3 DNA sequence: TGCGCCAGCAGCTCCGGGACAGGGGGCGCGTCGGAAAAACTGTTTTTT.

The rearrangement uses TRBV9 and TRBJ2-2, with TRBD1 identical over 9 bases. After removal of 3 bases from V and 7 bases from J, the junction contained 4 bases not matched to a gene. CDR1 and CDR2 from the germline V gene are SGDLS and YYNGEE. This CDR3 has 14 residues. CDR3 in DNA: TGTGCCAGCAGCGCCACAGGGGGCGACGGGGAGCTGTTTTTT. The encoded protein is CASSATGGDGELFF.

This chain's CDR3 is CASNLGGRQDGTF. DNA for the CDR3: TGTGCCAGCAACTTGGGGGGGCGCCAGGACGGCACCTTC. The chain recombines TRBV7-2 with TRBJ1-2; possibly TRBD1 for D (6 bases). Germline V lookup: CDR1 SGHTA, CDR2 FQGNSA. This CDR3 is 13 amino acids long. Trimming pared 7 bases from V and 13 bases from J, leaving 22 bases between.

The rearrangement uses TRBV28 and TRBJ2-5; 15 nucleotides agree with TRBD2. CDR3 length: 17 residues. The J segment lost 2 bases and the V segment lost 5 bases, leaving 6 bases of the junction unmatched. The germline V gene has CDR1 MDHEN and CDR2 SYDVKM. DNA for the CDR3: TGTGCCAGCAGTGGACTAGCGGGGGGGCTGTTACAAGAGACCCAGTACTTC. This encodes CASSGLAGGLLQETQYF.

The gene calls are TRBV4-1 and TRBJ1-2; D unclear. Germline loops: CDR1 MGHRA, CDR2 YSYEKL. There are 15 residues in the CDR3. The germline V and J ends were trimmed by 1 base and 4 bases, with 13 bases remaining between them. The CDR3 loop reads CASSQVVGSGYGYTF. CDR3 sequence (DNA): TGCGCCAGCAGCCAAGTGGTAGGTAGCGGCTATGGCTACACCTTC.